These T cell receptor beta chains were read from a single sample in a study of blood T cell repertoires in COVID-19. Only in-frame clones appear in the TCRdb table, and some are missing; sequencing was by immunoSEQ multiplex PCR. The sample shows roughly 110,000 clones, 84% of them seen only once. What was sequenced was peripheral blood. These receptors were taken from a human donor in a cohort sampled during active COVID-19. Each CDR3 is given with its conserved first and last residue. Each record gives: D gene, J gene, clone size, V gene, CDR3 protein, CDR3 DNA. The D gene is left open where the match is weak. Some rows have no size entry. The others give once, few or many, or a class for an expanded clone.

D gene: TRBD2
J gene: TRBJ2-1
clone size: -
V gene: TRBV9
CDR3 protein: CASSALAGVHNEQFF
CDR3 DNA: TGTGCCAGCAGCGCACTAGCGGGAGTTCACAATGAGCAGTTCTTC

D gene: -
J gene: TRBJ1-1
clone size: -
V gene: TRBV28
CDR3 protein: CASSFHPDSNTEAFF
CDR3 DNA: TGTGCCAGCAGTTTCCACCCGGACAGTAACACTGAAGCTTTCTTT

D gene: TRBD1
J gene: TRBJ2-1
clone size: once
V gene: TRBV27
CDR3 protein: CASSFGTGGNNEQFF
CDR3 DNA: TGTGCCAGCTCCTTCGGGACAGGGGGAAACAATGAGCAGTTCTTC

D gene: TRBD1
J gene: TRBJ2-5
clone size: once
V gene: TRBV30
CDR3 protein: CAWEWGQPGETQYF
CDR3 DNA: TGTGCCTGGGAGTGGGGACAGCCTGGGGAGACCCAGTACTTC

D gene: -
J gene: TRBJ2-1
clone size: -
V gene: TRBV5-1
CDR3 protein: CASSLGTTINEQFF
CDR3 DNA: TGCGCCAGCAGCTTGGGGACAACGATCAATGAGCAGTTCTTC

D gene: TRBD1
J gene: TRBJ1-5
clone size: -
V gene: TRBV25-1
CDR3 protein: CASSGTGGSNQPQHF
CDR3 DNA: TGTGCCAGCAGTGGGACAGGGGGTAGCAATCAGCCCCAGCATTTT

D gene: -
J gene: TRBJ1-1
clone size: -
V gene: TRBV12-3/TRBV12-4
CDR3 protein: CASSSYDRSEAFF
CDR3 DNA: TGTGCCAGCAGTAGCTACGACAGGAGTGAAGCTTTCTTT

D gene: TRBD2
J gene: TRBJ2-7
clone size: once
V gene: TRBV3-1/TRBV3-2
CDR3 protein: CASSELAGGTEQYF
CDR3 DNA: TGTGCCAGCAGCGAACTAGCGGGAGGGACTGAGCAGTACTTC

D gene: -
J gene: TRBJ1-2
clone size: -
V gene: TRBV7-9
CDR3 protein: CASSPGNFNYGYTF
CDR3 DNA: TGTGCCAGCAGCCCCGGTAACTTTAACTATGGCTACACCTTC

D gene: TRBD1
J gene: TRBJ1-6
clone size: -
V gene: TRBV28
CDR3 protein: CASIKPGQGASPLHF
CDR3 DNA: TGTGCCAGTATCAAACCGGGACAGGGGGCTTCACCCCTCCACTTT

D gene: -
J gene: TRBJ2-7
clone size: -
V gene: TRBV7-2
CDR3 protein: CASSLDSFSYEQYF
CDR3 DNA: TGTGCCAGCAGCTTAGACAGTTTCTCCTACGAGCAGTACTTC

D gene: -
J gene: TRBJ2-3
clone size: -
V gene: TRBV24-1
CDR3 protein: CATSDSRTRLSTDTQYF
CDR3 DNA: TGTGCCACCAGTGATTCCCGCACTAGACTCAGCACAGATACGCAGTATTTT

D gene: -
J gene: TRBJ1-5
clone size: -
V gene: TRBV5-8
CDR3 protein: CASSFGGGGQPQHF
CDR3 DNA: TGTGCCAGCAGCTTTGGGGGAGGAGGCCAGCCCCAGCATTTT

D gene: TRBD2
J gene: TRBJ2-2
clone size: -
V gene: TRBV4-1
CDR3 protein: CASSRGEGANTGELFF
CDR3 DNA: TGCGCCAGCAGCCGCGGGGAGGGCGCGAACACCGGGGAGCTGTTTTTT

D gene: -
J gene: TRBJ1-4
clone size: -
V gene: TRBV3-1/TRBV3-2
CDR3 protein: CASSPNQPTGEKLFF
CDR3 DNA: TGTGCCAGCAGCCCTAACCAGCCCACAGGGGAAAAACTGTTTTTT

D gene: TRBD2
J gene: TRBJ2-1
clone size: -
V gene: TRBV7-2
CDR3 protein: CASSLGTSGRNEQFF
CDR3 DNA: TGTGCCAGCAGCTTAGGGACTAGCGGGAGGAATGAGCAGTTCTTC

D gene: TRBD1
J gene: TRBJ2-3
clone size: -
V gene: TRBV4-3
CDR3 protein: CASSHVGQHGDTQYF
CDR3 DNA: TGCGCCAGCAGCCACGTGGGACAGCATGGAGATACGCAGTATTTT

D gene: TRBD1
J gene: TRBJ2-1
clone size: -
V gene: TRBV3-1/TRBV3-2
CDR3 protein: CASSRGQGAFVSSYNEQFF
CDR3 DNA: TGTGCCAGCAGCCGGGGACAGGGGGCTTTTGTGAGCTCCTACAATGAGCAGTTCTTC

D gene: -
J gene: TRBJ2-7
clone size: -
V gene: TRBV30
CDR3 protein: CASLVGRSYEQYF
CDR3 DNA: TGTGCCTCCCTTGTTGGCCGCTCCTACGAGCAGTACTTC

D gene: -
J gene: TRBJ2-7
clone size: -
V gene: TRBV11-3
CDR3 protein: CASSLGPQVNEQYF
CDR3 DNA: TGTGCCAGCAGCTTAGGCCCCCAGGTAAACGAGCAGTACTTC

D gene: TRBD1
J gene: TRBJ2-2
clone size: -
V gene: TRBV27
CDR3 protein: CASSSRGRFGELFF
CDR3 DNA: TGTGCCAGCAGTTCCAGGGGGCGGTTCGGGGAGCTGTTTTTT

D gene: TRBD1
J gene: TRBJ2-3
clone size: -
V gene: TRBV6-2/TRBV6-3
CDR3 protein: CASSYASTGLRTDTQYF
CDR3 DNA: TGTGCCAGCAGTTACGCCTCGACAGGGCTGCGCACAGATACGCAGTATTTT

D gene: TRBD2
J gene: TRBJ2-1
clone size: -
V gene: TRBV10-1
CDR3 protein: CASSESRREGYNEQFF
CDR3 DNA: TGCGCCAGCAGTGAGTCGAGGCGGGAGGGGTACAATGAGCAGTTCTTC

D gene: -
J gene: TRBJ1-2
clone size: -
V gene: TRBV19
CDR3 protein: CASSLRAGVYYGYTF
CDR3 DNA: TGTGCCAGTAGCCTCCGGGCGGGAGTGTACTATGGCTACACCTTC

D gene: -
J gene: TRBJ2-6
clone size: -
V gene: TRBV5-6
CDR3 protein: CASSFQIRSGANVLTF
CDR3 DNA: TGTGCCAGCAGCTTTCAGATCCGCTCTGGGGCCAACGTCCTGACTTTC

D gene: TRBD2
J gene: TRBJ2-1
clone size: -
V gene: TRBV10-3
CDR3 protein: CATYRSGEGRYEQFF
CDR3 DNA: TGTGCCACCTACCGTTCGGGGGAGGGTAGGTATGAGCAGTTCTTC

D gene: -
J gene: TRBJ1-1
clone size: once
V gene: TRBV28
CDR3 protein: CASSSPFGGGGTEAFF
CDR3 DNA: TGTGCCAGCAGTTCCCCTTTTGGGGGGGGCGGGACTGAAGCTTTCTTT

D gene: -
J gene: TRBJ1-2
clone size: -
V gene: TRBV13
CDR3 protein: CASSLGSYGYTF
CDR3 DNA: TGTGCCAGCAGCTTAGGTAGCTATGGCTACACCTTC

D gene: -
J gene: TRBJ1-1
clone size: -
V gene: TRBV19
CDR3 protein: CASSEMMNTEAFF
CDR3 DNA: TGTGCCAGTAGTGAGATGATGAACACTGAAGCTTTCTTT

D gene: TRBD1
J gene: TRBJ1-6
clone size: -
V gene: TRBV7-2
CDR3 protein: CASSSRQGSNSPLHF
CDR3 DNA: TGTGCCAGCAGCTCAAGACAGGGCTCTAATTCACCCCTCCACTTT

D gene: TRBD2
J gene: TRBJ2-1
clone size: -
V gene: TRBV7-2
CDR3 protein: CASSLHSSGINNEQFF
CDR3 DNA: TGTGCCAGCAGCTTACACTCTAGCGGGATTAACAATGAGCAGTTCTTC

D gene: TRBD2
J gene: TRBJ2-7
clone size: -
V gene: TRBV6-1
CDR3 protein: CASSDGGLADYEQYF
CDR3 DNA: TGTGCCAGCAGTGATGGGGGACTAGCGGACTACGAGCAGTACTTC

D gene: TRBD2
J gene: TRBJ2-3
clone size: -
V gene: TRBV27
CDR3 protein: CASSLGLGGTPDTQYF
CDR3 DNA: TGTGCCAGCAGTTTAGGACTAGGCGGGACCCCAGATACGCAGTATTTT

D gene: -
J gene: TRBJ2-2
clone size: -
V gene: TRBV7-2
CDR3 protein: CASSLMATVNTGELFF
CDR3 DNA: TGTGCCAGCAGCTTAATGGCGACAGTGAACACCGGGGAGCTGTTTTTT

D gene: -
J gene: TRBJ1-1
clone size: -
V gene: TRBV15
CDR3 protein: CATSRVMGPEGFF
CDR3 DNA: TGTGCCACCAGCAGAGTGATGGGTCCAGAGGGTTTCTTT

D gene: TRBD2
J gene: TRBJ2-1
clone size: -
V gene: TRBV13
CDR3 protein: CASSGLADSYNEQFF
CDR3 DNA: TGTGCCAGCAGTGGACTAGCGGACTCCTACAATGAGCAGTTCTTC

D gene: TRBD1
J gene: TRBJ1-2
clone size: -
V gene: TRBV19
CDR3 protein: CASSMTTGGHGYTF
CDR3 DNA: TGTGCCAGTAGTATGACGACAGGGGGCCATGGCTACACCTTC